This TCR beta chain was found in a study of OX40 agonist ivuxolimab in advanced cancers. With respect to the entire study: Ivuxolimab was an agonistic, fully human IgG2 monoclonal antibody directed against OX40 (CD134), a costimulatory receptor. Partial responses were achieved by three dose-escalation patients, of whom one had hepatocellular carcinoma and two had cutaneous melanoma. In the dose-escalation cohort, 75% to 90% of patients were male, and the mean age was roughly 60 years with a range of roughly 20 to 79. Peripheral TCRbeta sequencing aimed to test whether ivuxolimab altered TCR sequence diversity and caused clonal T-cell expansion. Of the approximately 54 dose-escalation patients, hepatocellular carcinoma was present in 19, melanoma in approximately 15, renal cell carcinoma in 9 and head and neck cancer in 9. Intravenous ivuxolimab was administered to patients every 2 weeks at six dose levels: 0.01, 0.1, 0.3, 1.5, 3 and 10 mg/kg. Patients were allowed to have had prior anti-PD-1, anti-PD-L1 or anti-CTLA-4 therapy, and approximately 41% of the dose-escalation patients had previously received checkpoint inhibitors. The monotherapy dose-escalation portion (N of about 49 patients) of the phase I ivuxolimab trial is reported in the paper. Here is what the overall study found, with its caveats: Low levels of normalized T-cell clonal expansion were also shown by some nonresponding patients. Partial responders in the 0.1-3.0 mg/kg groups had among the lowest normalized peripheral clonal expansion, especially among CD8+ T cells. After ivuxolimab, expanded clones were on average more numerous among CD8+ T cells than among CD4+ T cells. The antigen specificity of the peripheral T cells that underwent clonal expansion was not determined. Clonal expansion of both CD4+ and CD8+ blood T cells was observed from baseline to week 6 at doses 0.1 to 3.0 mg/kg.

Genomic DNA was extracted from sorted cells for sequencing of the TCRbeta CDR3 region. TCRbeta CDR3 regions were sequenced using the immunoSEQ Assay. TCRdb carries this immuneACCESS record with in-frame sequences only. Its versions omit some clonotypes, under half of them owing to an unresolved V gene in the studies checked, with the rest unexplained. Counted in this sample were fewer than 55,000 clones; 70% to 90% of them appeared once. The top ten clones comprise around 0.7% of the sample. V loses 4 bases at its end and J loses 6 bases; junction bases beyond the gene matches: 6. There are 14 amino acids in the CDR3, from cysteine to phenylalanine inclusive. The read is trimmed to its CDR3 DNA, 42 bases read in frame from base 1. CDR1 and CDR2, looked up from the germline V gene, are KGHSH and LQKENI. On this clone: Its antigen is still unknown. Base qualities are not recorded, but no much larger clone differs from it by a single base.

The trial excluded patients who had a history of autoimmune disease or were on systemic immunosuppression. Peripheral blood for TCR sequencing was collected from all dose cohorts at baseline, on cycle 4 day 1, and on cycle 7 day 1. Samples came from an open-label, multicenter, first-in-human phase I dose-escalation trial of ivuxolimab. The trial enrolled adults with locally advanced or metastatic head and neck squamous cell, hepatocellular, melanoma or renal cell carcinoma. Before TCR sequencing, CD4+ T cells and CD8+ T cells from peripheral blood were sorted into separate populations. The V and J genes are TRBV18 and TRBJ2-1, with 7 middle bases fitting TRBD1. The TCR was taken from an adult with an advanced solid tumor such as melanoma, head and neck, liver or kidney cancer. The sequencing used CD4+ or CD8+ T cells sorted from blood, collected in a trial of the OX40 agonist ivuxolimab. The DNA reads as follows: TGTGCCAGCTCACGAGACCGGGACAGCAATGAGCAGTTCTTC. Translated, it reads CASSRDRDSNEQFF.